This entry concerns a single T cell receptor beta chain. Antigen: not known. The sample originates from a study of a mutant IDH1 vaccine in newly diagnosed glioma. The wider study: Males made up about 62% and females 37.5% of treated patients, whose mean age was roughly 40 years. It was radiotherapy, temozolomide, or both that patients received previously, with most receiving both.

Profiled with immunoSEQ multiplex PCR; TCRdb holds only in-frame clones, not every one. The data hold about 67,000 clones, with 83% observed a single time. Time point reported: baseline, week 1 (first vaccination visit). The treatment: pre-vaccination baseline after standard-of-care therapy. The study's findings and limits: Top peripheral T cell clonotype shifts appeared unrelated to pseudoprogression. Researchers report vaccine-induced immune responses in about 94% of patients.

The J segment lost 4 bases and the V segment lost 0 bases, leaving 5 bases of the junction unmatched. This CDR3 contains 16 residues. From germline, CDR1 is LNHNV and CDR2 YYDKDF (reference sequence). The TCR originated in a woman under 30 with glioma. Some clones in this sample may be carry-over from other donors' samples. V gene TRBV15 combines with J gene TRBJ2-2, with TRBD2 matching over 7 bases. Specimen: peripheral blood mononuclear cells (PBMCs), collected from a glioma patient treated with radiotherapy, temozolomide or both. This chain's CDR3 is CATSRERAGVTGELFF. In DNA, the CDR3 is TGTGCCACCAGCAGAGAACGGGCGGGAGTCACCGGGGAGCTGTTTTTT.